A single sample gave rise to the 24 T cell receptor beta chains below, sequenced in a study of regulatory T cells in long-lasting Graves disease. Investigators prepared the TCR beta libraries by applying iRepertoire HTBI primers and Arm-PCR of CDR3 regions. TCRdb processed the multiplex PCR reads anew with MiXCR; each CDR3 protein has one entry. The table lists hundreds of thousands of distinct CDR3 sequences, 9.5% to 15% of them singletons. Indicated time point: newly diagnosed GD, antithyroid drugs for less than 3 months. The TCR library was prepared using RNA isolated from PBMCs. The same specimen was also included in a second study, on T cells in Graves' hyperthyroidism and ophthalmopathy.

The material sequenced was peripheral blood mononuclear cells (PBMCs), taken at new diagnosis, from a patient treated with antithyroid drugs. The receptors shown here come from a young woman with Graves disease.

The sample holds many counts of this clonotype. In DNA form, the CDR3 reads TGCAGTGCCGAGGGGGATGTTACGCAGTATTTT. It translates to CSAEGDVTQYF. The chain is built from TRBV20-1 and TRBJ2-3; D possibly corresponds to TRBD1 (6 bases). V lost 6 bases and J lost 8, with 12 bases in between. This CDR3 is built from 11 residues. The germline CDR1 and CDR2 sequences are DFQATT and SNEGSKA (reference sequence).

At least ten counts were recorded for this clonotype. The V gene is TRBV11-3, the J gene TRBJ2-5, with TRBD2 as a possible D gene (6 bases). CDR3 length: 18 amino acids. Germline V CDR1 and CDR2: SGHNT, YENEEA. The V end was cut by 0 bases, the J end by 2 bases, with 19 bases between. In nucleotides, the CDR3 is TGTGCCAGCAGCTTAGATGGGGGGATCGGACTATCACAAGAGACCCAGTACTTC. It codes for CASSLDGGIGLSQETQYF. Looking up the rest from reference TRBV11-3 and TRBJ2-5 gives the full variable domain: EAGVVQSPRYKIIEKKQPVAFWCNPISGHNTLYWYLQNLGQGPELLIRYENEEAVDDSQLPKDRFSAERLKGVDSTLKIQPAELGDSAVYLCASSLDGGIGLSQETQYFGPGTRLLVL.

This clonotype was counted ten times or more. The V call is TRBV6-1, the J call TRBJ1-2; D might be TRBD1 (5 bases). In germline, CDR1 is MNHNS, CDR2 SASEGT. Deletions cut 7 bases from V and 0 bases from J, with 12 bases between. The CDR3 is 14 residues long. CDR3 in amino acids: CASTPSGANYGYTF. CDR3 in DNA: TGTGCCAGCACTCCTTCGGGGGCTAACTATGGCTACACCTTC.

In its sample, this clonotype was seen many times. The chain has TRBV27 and TRBJ2-3; D may correspond to TRBD1 or TRBD2 (5 bases each). Germline lookup yields CDR1 MNHEY and CDR2 SMNVEV (reference sequence). The CDR3 extends over 14 amino acids. Trimming cost V 5 bases and J 6 bases, with 15 bases left between them. As DNA, the CDR3 is TGTGCCAGCAGTCCCCCGGGACGAAGGGATACGCAGTATTTT. Translating gives CASSPPGRRDTQYF.

This clonotype has ten or more counts. The chain employs TRBV5-1 and TRBJ1-4; unclear D gene. Germline V gene lookup returns CDR1 SGHRS and CDR2 YFSETQ. The CDR3 covers 15 residues. V lost 4 bases and J 0 bases, leaving 10 bases between the germline ends. CDR3 sequence (DNA): TGCGCCAGCAGCGTCGAGTTTGCAACTAATGAAAAACTGTTTTTT. This codes for CASSVEFATNEKLFF.

This clonotype was counted ten times or more. V usage is TRBV28 and J usage is TRBJ1-1; D gene ambiguous. V was shortened by 6 bases and J by 0 bases, with 17 bases between the two germline ends. Germline V CDR1 and CDR2: MDHEN, SYDVKM. The CDR3 spans 16 residues. Here the CDR3 DNA reads TGTGCCAGCAGACGAGAAGACTATCGCATGAACACTGAAGCTTTCTTT. Its protein is CASRREDYRMNTEAFF.

In this sample, this clonotype turned up many times. The CDR3 bases are TGTGCCAGCAGCCCCGAAGCGGGAGCGGGCGGGGAGCTGTTTTTT. It encodes CASSPEAGAGGELFF. The chain couples TRBV9 to TRBJ2-2; 8 bases agree with TRBD2. CDR3 length: 15 residues. The germline V gene has CDR1 SGDLS and CDR2 YYNGEE. V was clipped by 4 bases and J by 7 bases; unmatched bases: 9.

This clonotype has only a few counts. This chain joins TRBV24-1 and TRBJ2-1; no clear D. CDR3 size: 13 residues. V was clipped by 5 bases and J by 6 bases, with 10 bases between them. The germline V gene encodes CDR1 KGHDR and CDR2 SFDVKD. CDR3 protein: CATSGRVANEQFF. The DNA for the CDR3 is TGTGCCACCAGTGGAAGGGTAGCCAATGAGCAGTTCTTC.

This clonotype has ten or more counts. The chain links TRBV2 to TRBJ2-7; maybe TRBD1 (6 bases). Between the trimmed V and J ends, which lost 3 bases and 3 bases, there was a span of 9 bases. The CDR3 length is 13 residues. Germline lookup yields CDR1 SNHLY and CDR2 FYNNEI. The CDR3 protein is CASSDQGHYEQYF. CDR3 nucleotide sequence: TGTGCCAGCAGTGACCAGGGGCACTACGAGCAGTACTTC. Using reference TRBV2 and TRBJ2-7 for the parts outside the CDR3, the full variable domain is EPEVTQTPSHQVTQMGQEVILRCVPISNHLYFYWYRQILGQKVEFLVSFYNNEISEKSEIFDDQFSVERPDGSNFTLKIRSTKLEDSAMYFCASSDQGHYEQYFGPGTRLTVT.

This clonotype was recorded many times. The V and J genes are TRBV7-2 and TRBJ1-4; tentative D call: TRBD1 (5 bases). CDR1 and CDR2 from the germline V gene are SGHTA and FQGNSA. The CDR3 runs to 14 residues. V dropped 1 base and J dropped 8 bases, with 11 bases sitting between them. The chain's CDR3 is CASSLDQGSEKLFF. Written as DNA, the CDR3 is TGTGCCAGCAGCTTAGATCAGGGAAGCGAAAAACTGTTTTTT. Combining the CDR3 with reference TRBV7-2 and TRBJ1-4 gives the whole variable domain GAGVSQSPSNKVTEKGKDVELRCDPISGHTALYWYRQSLGQGLEFLIYFQGNSAPDKSGLPSDRFSAERTGGSVSTLTIQRTQQEDSAVYLCASSLDQGSEKLFFGSGTQLSVL.

As concerns this clonotype: A much larger clone lies a single base off, so this may be a read error. J is TRBJ2-2 and V is TRBV2; 7 bases are shared with TRBD1. The trim removed 5 bases at V and 5 bases at J, leaving 8 bases unmatched. This CDR3 contains 15 residues. From germline, CDR1 is SNHLY and CDR2 FYNNEI. This CDR3 is CASSSQGVGTGELFF. In nucleotides, the CDR3 is TGTGCCAGCAGTTCCCAGGGGGTAGGGACCGGGGAGCTGTTTTTT. The full variable domain, with the rest looked up from reference TRBV2 and TRBJ2-2, is EPEVTQTPSHQVTQMGQEVILRCVPISNHLYFYWYRQILGQKVEFLVSFYNNEISEKSEIFDDQFSVERPDGSNFTLKIRSTKLEDSAMYFCASSSQGVGTGELFFGEGSRLTVL.

This clonotype turned up a few times. The chain is built from TRBV7-9 and TRBJ2-5, with TRBD2 matching 8 bases. Trimming took 5 bases from V and 1 from J; bases not matched to a gene: 9. The CDR3 has 16 amino acids. Germline V lookup: CDR1 SEHNR, CDR2 FQNEAQ (reference sequence). The CDR3 loop reads CASSQDGSGTQETQYF. Written as DNA, the CDR3 is TGTGCCAGCAGCCAGGACGGTAGCGGGACCCAAGAGACCCAGTACTTC.

This clonotype was seen a handful of times. J is TRBJ2-7 and V is TRBV5-1; 9 bases align to TRBD1. Germline V gene data show CDR1 as SGHRS and CDR2 as YFSETQ. The V segment lost 0 bases and the J segment 0 bases; nucleotides outside the gene matches: 7. The CDR3 is 17 residues long. The CDR3, as DNA: TGCGCCAGCAGCTTGGGCACAGGGGGCACCCTCTCCTACGAGCAGTACTTC. Its protein is CASSLGTGGTLSYEQYF.

There are many counts of this clonotype. The chain has TRBV28 and TRBJ1-2; D not certain. This CDR3 comprises 15 residues. CDR1 MDHEN and CDR2 SYDVKM come from the germline V gene. The ends were cut back, 7 bases at V and 3 bases at J, with 18 bases in the middle. CDR3 sequence: CASTPRAGDYYGYTF. Here the CDR3 DNA reads TGTGCCAGCACCCCAAGGGCAGGCGACTACTATGGCTACACCTTC.

V usage is TRBV27 and J usage is TRBJ1-4; 7 nucleotides agree with TRBD1. The CDR3 runs to 14 residues. V trimming: 7 bases; J trimming: 7 bases; junction bases outside the gene matches: 9. Germline V gene sequence: CDR1 MNHEY, CDR2 SMNVEV (reference sequence). The CDR3 region has the DNA TGTGCCAGCAAACACACAGGGGCGGCTGAAAAACTGTTTTTT. Translating gives CASKHTGAAEKLFF. Variable domain in full (rest from reference TRBV27 and TRBJ1-4): EAQVTQNPRYLITVTGKKLTVTCSQNMNHEYMSWYRQDPGLGLRQIYYSMNVEVTDKGDVPEGYKVSRKEKRNFPLILESPSPNQTSLYFCASKHTGAAEKLFFGSGTQLSVL.

This clonotype was counted ten times or more. Written as DNA, the CDR3 is TGTGCCAGCAGTTTGGTAGCGGGGTCTAGCACAGATACGCAGTATTTT. It encodes CASSLVAGSSTDTQYF. The chain links TRBV12-3 or TRBV12-4 to TRBJ2-3; the match to TRBD2 covers 8 bases. V shed 3 bases, J shed 0 bases, and the junction held 5 bases outside the gene matches. The CDR3 runs 16 residues.

This clonotype was counted ten times or more. The V and J genes are TRBV29-1 and TRBJ2-7; D perhaps matches TRBD1 (6 bases). The CDR3 extends over 13 amino acids. Germline V gives CDR1 SQVTM, CDR2 ANQGSEA. V was trimmed by 4 bases and J by 3 bases, leaving 13 bases between them. The CDR3 DNA follows: TGCAGCGTTGTGGTTGGACAGAACTACGAGCAGTACTTC. Translated: CSVVVGQNYEQYF.

This clonotype was seen repeatedly, ten times or more. J is TRBJ2-7 and V is TRBV20-1; D is ambiguous. Trimming cost V 6 bases and J 2 bases, with 14 bases left between them. Looked up from germline, CDR1 is DFQATT and CDR2 is SNEGSKA (reference sequence). This CDR3 spans 13 amino acids. Here the CDR3 DNA reads TGCAGTGCCCAGAAGGACGTAACCTACGAGCAGTACTTC. This translates into CSAQKDVTYEQYF.

This clonotype was detected many times. The chain recombines TRBV12-3 or TRBV12-4 with TRBJ2-1; D is uncertain. The CDR3 sequence is 13 residues long. Trimming stripped 7 bases from V and 6 bases from J, with 13 bases between. DNA of the CDR3: TGTGCCAGCATCCAGAAGGAGAGCAATGAGCAGTTCTTC. It yields the protein CASIQKESNEQFF.

J is TRBJ1-2 and V is TRBV7-3; D gene uncertain. CDR3 size: 13 residues. V lost 0 bases and J lost 14, with 16 bases in between. CDR1 is SGHTA and CDR2 is FQGTGA in the germline V gene. CDR3 nucleotides: TGTGCCAGCAGCTTAACGGCGGAGGTGGTGAAAACCTTC. Protein product: CASSLTAEVVKTF.

The chain couples TRBV5-1 to TRBJ1-1, with 8 bases matching TRBD1. The trim removed 1 base at V and 0 bases at J, leaving 5 bases unmatched. Germline CDR1 SGHRS, CDR2 YFSETQ. This CDR3 has 16 residues. CDR3 in amino acids: CASSLLRQGLNTEAFF. CDR3 coding DNA: TGCGCCAGCAGCTTGCTTCGACAGGGGTTGAACACTGAAGCTTTCTTT.

The chain is built from TRBV4-3 and TRBJ1-2, with TRBD1 as a possible D gene (5 bases). CDR3 length equals 15 residues. Germline loops: CDR1 LGHNA, CDR2 YSLEER. Trimming removed 1 base from V and 3 bases from J, with 12 bases in between. The CDR3 here is CASSQGFEGDYGYTF. As DNA, the CDR3 is TGCGCCAGCAGCCAAGGGTTTGAAGGGGACTATGGCTACACCTTC.

This clonotype was detected many times. The chain combines TRBV7-9 with TRBJ1-6; the match to TRBD1 covers 9 bases. CDR3 length: 16 residues. The junction had 8 bases not matched to a gene; V was cut back by 3 bases and J by 8 bases. Germline lookup yields CDR1 SEHNR and CDR2 FQNEAQ (reference sequence). Here the CDR3 reads CASSLDRGFFDSPLHF. The CDR3 DNA sequence: TGTGCCAGCAGCTTGGACAGGGGCTTCTTCGATTCACCCCTCCACTTT.

This clonotype was counted a few times. V and J are TRBV20-1 and TRBJ2-7; D remains unclear. Between the trimmed V and J ends, which lost 4 bases and 3 bases, there was a span of 13 bases. The CDR3 has 13 amino acids. The germline gives CDR1 DFQATT, CDR2 SNEGSKA (reference sequence). CDR3 in DNA: TGCAGTGCTACCCAGAGGAGTAACTACGAGCAGTACTTC. This translates into CSATQRSNYEQYF.